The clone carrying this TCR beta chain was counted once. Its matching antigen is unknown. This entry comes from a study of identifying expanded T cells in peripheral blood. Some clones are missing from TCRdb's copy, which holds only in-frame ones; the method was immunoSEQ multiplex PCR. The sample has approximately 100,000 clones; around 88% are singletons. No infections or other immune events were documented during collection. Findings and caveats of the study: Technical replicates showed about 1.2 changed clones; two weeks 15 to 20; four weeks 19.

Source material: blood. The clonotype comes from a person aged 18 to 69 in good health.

CDR3 protein: CASSLRGQGINEQFF. The DNA of the CDR3 is TGTGCCAGCAGTTTAAGGGGACAGGGTATCAATGAGCAGTTCTTC. The chain carries TRBV27 and TRBJ2-1; 9 positions match TRBD1. The CDR3 consists of 15 residues. V dropped 2 bases and J dropped 6; count of bases not matched to a gene: 5. CDR1 is MNHEY, CDR2 SMNVEV, per germline (reference sequence).